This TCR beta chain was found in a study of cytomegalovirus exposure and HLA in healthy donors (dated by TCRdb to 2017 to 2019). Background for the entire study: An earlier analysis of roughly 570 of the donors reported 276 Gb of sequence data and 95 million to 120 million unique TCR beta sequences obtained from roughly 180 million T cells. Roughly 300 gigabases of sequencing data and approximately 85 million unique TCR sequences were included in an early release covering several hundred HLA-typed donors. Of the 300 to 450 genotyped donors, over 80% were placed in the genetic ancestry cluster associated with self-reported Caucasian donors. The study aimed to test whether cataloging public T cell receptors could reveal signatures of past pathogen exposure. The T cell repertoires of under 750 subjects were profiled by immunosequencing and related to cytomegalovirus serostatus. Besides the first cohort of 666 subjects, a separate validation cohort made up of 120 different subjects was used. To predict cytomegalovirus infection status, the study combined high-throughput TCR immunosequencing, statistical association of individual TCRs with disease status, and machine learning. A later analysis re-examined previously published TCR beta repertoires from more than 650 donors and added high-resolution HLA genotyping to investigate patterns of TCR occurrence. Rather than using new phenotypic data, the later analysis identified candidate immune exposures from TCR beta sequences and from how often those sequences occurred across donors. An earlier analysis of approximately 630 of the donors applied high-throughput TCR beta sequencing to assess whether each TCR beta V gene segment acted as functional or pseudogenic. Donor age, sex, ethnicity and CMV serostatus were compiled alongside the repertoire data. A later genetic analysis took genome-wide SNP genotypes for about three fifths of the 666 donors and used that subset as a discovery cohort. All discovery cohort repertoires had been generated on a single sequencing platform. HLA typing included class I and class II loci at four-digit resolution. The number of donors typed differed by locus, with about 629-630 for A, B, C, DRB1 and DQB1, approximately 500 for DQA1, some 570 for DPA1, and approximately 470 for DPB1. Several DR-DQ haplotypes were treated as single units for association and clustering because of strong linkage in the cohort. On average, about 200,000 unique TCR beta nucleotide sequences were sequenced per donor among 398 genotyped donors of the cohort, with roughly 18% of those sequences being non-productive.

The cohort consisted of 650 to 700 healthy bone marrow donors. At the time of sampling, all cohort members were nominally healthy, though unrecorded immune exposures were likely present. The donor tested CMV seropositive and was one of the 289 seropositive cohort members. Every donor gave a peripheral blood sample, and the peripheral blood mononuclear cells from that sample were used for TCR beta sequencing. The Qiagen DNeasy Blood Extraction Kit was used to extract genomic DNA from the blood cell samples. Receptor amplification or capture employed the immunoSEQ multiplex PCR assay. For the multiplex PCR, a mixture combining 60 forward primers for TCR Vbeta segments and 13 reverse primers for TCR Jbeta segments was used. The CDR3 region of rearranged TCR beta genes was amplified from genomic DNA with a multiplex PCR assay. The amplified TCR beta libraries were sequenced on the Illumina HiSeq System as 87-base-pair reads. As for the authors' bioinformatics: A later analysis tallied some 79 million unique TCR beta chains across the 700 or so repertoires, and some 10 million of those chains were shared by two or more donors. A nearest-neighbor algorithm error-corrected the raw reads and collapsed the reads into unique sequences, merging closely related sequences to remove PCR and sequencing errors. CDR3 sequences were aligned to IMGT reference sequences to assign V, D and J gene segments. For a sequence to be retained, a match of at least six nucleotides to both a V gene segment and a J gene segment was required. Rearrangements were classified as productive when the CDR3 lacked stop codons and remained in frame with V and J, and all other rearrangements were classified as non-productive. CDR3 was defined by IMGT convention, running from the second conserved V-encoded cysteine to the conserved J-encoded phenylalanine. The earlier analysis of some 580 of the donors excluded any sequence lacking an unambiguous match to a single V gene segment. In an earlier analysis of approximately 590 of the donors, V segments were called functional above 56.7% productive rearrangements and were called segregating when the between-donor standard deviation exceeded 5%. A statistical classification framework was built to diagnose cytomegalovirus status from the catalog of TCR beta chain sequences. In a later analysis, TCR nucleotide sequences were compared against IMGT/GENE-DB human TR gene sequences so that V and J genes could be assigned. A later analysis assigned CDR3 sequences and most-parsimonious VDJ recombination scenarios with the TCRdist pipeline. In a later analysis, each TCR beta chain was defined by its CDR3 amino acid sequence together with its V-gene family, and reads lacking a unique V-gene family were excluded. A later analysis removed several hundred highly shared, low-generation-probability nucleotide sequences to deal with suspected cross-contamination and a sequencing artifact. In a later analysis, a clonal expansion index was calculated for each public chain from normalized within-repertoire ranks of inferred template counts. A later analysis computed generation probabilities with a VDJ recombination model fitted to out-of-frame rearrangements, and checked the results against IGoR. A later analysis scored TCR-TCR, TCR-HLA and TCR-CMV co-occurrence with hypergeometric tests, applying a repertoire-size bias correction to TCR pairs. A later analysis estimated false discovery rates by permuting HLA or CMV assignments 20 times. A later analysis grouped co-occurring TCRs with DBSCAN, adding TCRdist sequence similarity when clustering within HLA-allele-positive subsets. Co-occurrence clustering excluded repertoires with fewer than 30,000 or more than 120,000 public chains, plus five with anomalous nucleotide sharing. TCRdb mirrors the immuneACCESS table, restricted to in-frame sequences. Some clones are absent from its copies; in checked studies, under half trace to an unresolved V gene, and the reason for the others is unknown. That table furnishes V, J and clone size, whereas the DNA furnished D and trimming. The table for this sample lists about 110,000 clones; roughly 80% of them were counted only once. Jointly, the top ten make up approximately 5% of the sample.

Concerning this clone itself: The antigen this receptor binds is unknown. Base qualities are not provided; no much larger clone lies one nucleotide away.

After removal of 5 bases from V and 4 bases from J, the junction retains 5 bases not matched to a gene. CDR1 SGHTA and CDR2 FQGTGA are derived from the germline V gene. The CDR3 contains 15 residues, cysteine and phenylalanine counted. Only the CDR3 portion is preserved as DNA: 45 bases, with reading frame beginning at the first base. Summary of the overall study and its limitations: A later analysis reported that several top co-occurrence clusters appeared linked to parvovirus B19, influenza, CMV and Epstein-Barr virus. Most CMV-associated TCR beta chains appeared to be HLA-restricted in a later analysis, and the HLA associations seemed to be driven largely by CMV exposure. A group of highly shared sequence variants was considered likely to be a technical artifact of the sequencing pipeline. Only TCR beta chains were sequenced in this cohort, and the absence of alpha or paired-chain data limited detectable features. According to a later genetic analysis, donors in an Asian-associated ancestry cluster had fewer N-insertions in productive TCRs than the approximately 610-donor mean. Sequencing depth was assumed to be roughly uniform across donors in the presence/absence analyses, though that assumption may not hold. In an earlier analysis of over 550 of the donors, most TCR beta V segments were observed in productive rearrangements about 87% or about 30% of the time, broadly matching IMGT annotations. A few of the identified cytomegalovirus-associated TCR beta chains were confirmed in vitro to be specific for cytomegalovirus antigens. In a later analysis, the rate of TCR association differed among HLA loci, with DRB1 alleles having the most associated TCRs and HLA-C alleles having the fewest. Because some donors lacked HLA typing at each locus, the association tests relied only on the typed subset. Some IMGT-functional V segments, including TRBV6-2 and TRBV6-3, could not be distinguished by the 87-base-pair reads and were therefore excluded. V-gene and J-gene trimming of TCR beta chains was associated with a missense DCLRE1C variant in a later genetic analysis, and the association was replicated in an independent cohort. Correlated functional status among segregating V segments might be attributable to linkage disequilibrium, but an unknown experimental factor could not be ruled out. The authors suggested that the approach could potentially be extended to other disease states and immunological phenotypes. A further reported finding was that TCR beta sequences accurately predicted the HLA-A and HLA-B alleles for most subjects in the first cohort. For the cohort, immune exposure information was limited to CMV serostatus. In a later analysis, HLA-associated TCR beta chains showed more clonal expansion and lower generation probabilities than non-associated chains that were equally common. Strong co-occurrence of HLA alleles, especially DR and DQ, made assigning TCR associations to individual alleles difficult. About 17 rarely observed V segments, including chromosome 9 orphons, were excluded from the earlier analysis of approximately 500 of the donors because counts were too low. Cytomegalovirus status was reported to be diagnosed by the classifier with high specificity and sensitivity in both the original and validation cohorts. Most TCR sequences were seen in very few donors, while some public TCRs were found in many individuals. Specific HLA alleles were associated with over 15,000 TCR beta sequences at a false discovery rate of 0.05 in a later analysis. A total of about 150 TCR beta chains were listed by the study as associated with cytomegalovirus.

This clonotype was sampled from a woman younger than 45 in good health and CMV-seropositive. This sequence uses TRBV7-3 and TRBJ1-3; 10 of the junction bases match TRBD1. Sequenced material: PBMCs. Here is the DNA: TGTGCCAGCAGCCTCGGGACAGGGGAAGGAAACACCATATATTTT. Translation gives CASSLGTGEGNTIYF.